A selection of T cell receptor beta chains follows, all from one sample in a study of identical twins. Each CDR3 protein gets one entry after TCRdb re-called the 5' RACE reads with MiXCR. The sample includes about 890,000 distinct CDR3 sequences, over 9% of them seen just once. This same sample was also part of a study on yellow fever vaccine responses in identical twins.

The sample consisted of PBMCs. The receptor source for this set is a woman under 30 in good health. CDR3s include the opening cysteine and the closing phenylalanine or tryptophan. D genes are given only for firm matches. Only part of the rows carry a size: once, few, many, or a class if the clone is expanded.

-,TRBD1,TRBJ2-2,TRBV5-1,CASSLGTGIGELFF,TGCGCCAGCAGCTTGGGGACAGGGATCGGGGAGCTGTTTTTT
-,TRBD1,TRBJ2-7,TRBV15,CATSSDRGSYEQYF,TGTGCCACCAGCAGCGACAGGGGATCCTACGAGCAGTACTTC
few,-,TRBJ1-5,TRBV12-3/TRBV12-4,CASSFSIIQNNQPQHF,TGTGCCAGCAGTTTTTCGATTATACAGAATAATCAGCCCCAGCATTTT
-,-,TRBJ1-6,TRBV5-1,CASSLEDQNSPLHF,TGCGCCAGCAGCTTGGAGGACCAGAATTCACCCCTCCACTTT
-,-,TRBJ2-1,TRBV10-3,CAISESFGTPSYNEQFF,TGTGCCATCAGTGAGTCTTTTGGGACACCTTCCTACAATGAGCAGTTCTTC
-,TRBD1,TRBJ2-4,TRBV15,CATSRLDRENIQYF,TGTGCCACCAGCAGATTGGACAGGGAAAACATTCAGTACTTC
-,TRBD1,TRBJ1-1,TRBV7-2,CASSLAEGTVNTEAFF,TGTGCCAGCAGCTTAGCCGAGGGGACAGTGAACACTGAAGCTTTCTTT
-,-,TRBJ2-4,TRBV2,CAAEGELKNIQYF,TGTGCCGCGGAGGGGGAGCTTAAAAACATTCAGTACTTC
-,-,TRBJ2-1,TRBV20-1,CSAPSYSGEQFF,TGCAGTGCGCCTTCTTATAGCGGTGAGCAGTTCTTC
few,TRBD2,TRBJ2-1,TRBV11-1,CASSYSLLLAGAPSSYNEQFF,TGTGCCAGCAGCTACAGCCTATTACTAGCGGGAGCCCCGAGCTCCTACAATGAGCAGTTCTTC
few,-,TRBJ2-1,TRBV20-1,CSASPADNEQFF,TGCAGTGCTAGCCCAGCGGACAATGAGCAGTTCTTC
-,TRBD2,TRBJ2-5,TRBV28,CASSLRLAGHQETQYF,TGTGCCAGCAGTCTACGACTAGCGGGCCACCAAGAGACCCAGTACTTC
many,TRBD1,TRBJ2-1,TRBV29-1,CSVRPGQGGNEQFF,TGCAGCGTTCGGCCAGGACAGGGGGGCAATGAGCAGTTCTTC
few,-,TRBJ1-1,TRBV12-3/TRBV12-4,CASSRTPSNTEAFF,TGTGCCAGCAGCCGGACTCCTTCGAACACTGAAGCTTTCTTT
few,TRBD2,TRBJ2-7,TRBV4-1,CASSQGPPSGPYEQYF,TGCGCCAGCAGCCAAGGCCCCCCTAGCGGCCCCTACGAGCAGTACTTC
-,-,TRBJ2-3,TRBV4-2,CASRGYTSTDTQYF,TGTGCCAGCAGAGGCTACACTAGCACAGATACGCAGTATTTT
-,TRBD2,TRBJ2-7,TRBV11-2,CASSYWREGLDEQYF,TGTGCCAGCAGCTACTGGCGGGAGGGCCTTGATGAGCAGTACTTC
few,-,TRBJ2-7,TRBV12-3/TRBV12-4,CASSLGPLGEYEQYF,TGTGCCAGCAGTTTGGGGCCCCTGGGGGAATACGAGCAGTACTTC
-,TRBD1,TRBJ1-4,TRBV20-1,CSARGGQASNEKLFF,TGCAGTGCTAGAGGTGGACAGGCCTCTAATGAAAAACTGTTTTTT
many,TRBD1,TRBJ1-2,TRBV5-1,CASSSRQGGTYGYTF,TGCGCCAGCAGCTCCCGACAGGGGGGGACCTATGGCTACACCTTC
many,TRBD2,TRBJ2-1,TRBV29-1,CSGSRGVAYNEQFF,TGCAGCGGGTCACGGGGGGTTGCCTACAATGAGCAGTTCTTC
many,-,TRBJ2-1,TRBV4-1,CASSQDFQLYNEQFF,TGCGCCAGCAGCCAAGATTTTCAGCTGTACAATGAGCAGTTCTTC
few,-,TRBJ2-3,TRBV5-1,CASSPPEPKPTDTQYF,TGCGCCAGCAGCCCTCCCGAACCGAAGCCTACAGATACGCAGTATTTT
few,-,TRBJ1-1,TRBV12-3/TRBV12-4,CASSPGVIGGTEAFF,TGTGCCAGCAGTCCCGGGGTCATCGGGGGAACTGAAGCTTTCTTT
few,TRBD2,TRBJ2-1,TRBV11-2,CASSHGTSGGEQFF,TGTGCCAGCAGCCACGGGACTAGCGGCGGAGAGCAGTTCTTC
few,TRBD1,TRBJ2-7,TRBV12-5,CASGLLRDRGRLVNYEQYF,TGTGCTAGTGGTTTGCTCCGCGACAGGGGGCGTTTGGTTAATTACGAGCAGTACTTC
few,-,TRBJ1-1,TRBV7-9,CASTGTGLPEAFF,TGTGCCAGCACCGGTACAGGGCTCCCTGAAGCTTTCTTT
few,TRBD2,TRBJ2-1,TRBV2,CASSRQTSGNYNEQFF,TGTGCCAGCAGCCGACAGACTAGCGGGAACTACAATGAGCAGTTCTTC
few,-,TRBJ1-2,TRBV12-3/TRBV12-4,CASTPLRTSQGGYTF,TGTGCCAGCACCCCACTTAGGACCTCCCAGGGGGGCTACACCTTC
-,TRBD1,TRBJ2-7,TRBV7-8,CAVSRDRAREQYF,TGTGCCGTCAGTCGGGACAGGGCGAGGGAGCAGTACTTC
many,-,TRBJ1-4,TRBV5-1,CASSLDRGATNEKLFF,TGCGCCAGCAGCTTGGATAGGGGGGCCACTAATGAAAAACTGTTTTTT
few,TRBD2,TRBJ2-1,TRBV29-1,CSVASGRGGNEQFF,TGCAGCGTCGCTAGCGGGAGGGGGGGCAATGAGCAGTTCTTC
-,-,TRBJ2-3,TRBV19,CASIGTGSSTDTQYF,TGTGCCAGTATCGGAACGGGGAGTAGCACAGATACGCAGTATTTT
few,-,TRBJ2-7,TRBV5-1,CASSLEGPISYEQYF,TGCGCCAGCAGCTTGGAGGGCCCAATCTCCTACGAGCAGTACTTC
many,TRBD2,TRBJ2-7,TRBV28,CASRPIGGNEQYF,TGTGCCAGCAGGCCCATCGGGGGGAACGAGCAGTACTTC
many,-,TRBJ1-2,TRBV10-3,CAISESSGYGYTF,TGTGCCATCAGTGAGAGCAGCGGCTATGGCTACACCTTC
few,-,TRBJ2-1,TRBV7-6,CASSLVRGTRRSSYNEQFF,TGTGCCAGCAGCTTAGTCAGGGGGACTCGCCGGAGCTCCTACAATGAGCAGTTCTTC
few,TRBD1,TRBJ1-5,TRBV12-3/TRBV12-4,CASSFGGQGTRQPQHF,TGTGCCAGCAGTTTCGGGGGACAGGGGACGAGGCAGCCCCAGCATTTT
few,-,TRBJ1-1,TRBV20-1,CSANNPFLTEAFF,TGCAGTGCTAATAACCCCTTCCTGACTGAAGCTTTCTTT
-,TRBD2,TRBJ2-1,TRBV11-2,CASSLAISGEQFF,TGTGCCAGCAGCTTAGCCATTAGCGGGGAGCAGTTCTTC
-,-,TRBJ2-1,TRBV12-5,CASGSSLSGYNEQFF,TGTGCTAGTGGCAGTTCCTTGAGCGGGTACAATGAGCAGTTCTTC
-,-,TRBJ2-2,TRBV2,CASSTKGGPGELFF,TGTGCCAGCAGCACCAAGGGGGGTCCCGGGGAGCTGTTTTTT
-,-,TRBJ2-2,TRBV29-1,CSVEGLRGTNTGELFF,TGCAGCGTTGAAGGTCTTCGGGGAACGAACACCGGGGAGCTGTTTTTT
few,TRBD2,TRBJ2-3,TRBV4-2,CASSQGTSPSTDTQYF,TGTGCCAGCAGCCAAGGGACTAGCCCTAGCACAGATACGCAGTATTTT
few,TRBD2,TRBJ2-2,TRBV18,CASSPWTSGDATGELFF,TGTGCCAGCTCACCCTGGACTAGCGGGGACGCGACCGGGGAGCTGTTTTTT
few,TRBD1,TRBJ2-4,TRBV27,CASSRGKQNIQYF,TGTGCCAGTTCCAGGGGGAAACAAAACATTCAGTACTTC
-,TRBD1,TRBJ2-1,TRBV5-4,CASSSGSGTGGIGSYNEQFF,TGTGCCAGCAGCTCAGGCTCCGGGACAGGGGGGATTGGATCCTACAATGAGCAGTTCTTC
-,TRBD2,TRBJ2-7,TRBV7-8,CASSLGLAGLGYEQYF,TGTGCCAGCAGCTTAGGTCTAGCGGGATTAGGTTACGAGCAGTACTTC
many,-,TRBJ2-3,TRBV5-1,CASSSGTTGSTDTQYF,TGCGCCAGCAGCAGTGGGACAACGGGAAGCACAGATACGCAGTATTTT
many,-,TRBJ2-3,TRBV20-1,CSASGGLLLNTQYF,TGCAGTGCTAGCGGGGGGCTCCTATTAAATACGCAGTATTTT
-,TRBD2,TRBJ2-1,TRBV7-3,CASSHGTSGINEQFF,TGTGCCAGCAGCCACGGGACTAGTGGCATAAATGAGCAGTTCTTC
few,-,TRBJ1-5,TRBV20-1,CSARRDVANQPQHF,TGCAGTGCTAGAAGGGACGTTGCCAATCAGCCCCAGCATTTT
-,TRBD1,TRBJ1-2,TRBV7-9,CASSGETGGAFYGYTF,TGTGCCAGCAGCGGGGAGACAGGGGGCGCATTTTATGGCTACACCTTC
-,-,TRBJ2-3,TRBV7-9,CASSHPLGNGDTQYF,TGTGCCAGCAGCCACCCTCTTGGAAACGGGGATACGCAGTATTTT
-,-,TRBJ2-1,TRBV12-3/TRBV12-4,CASSWISAEGEQFF,TGTGCCAGCAGTTGGATAAGCGCTGAGGGAGAGCAGTTCTTC